The T cell receptor beta chain described here comes from a study of response to subunit inactivated influenza vaccine. Trimming pared 7 bases from V and 2 bases from J, leaving 12 bases between. CDR3 length equals 14 residues. Only a few counts were recorded for this clonotype. Using its own MiXCR run on the RT-PCR reads, TCRdb lists one record per CDR3 protein. Among more than 600,000 distinct CDR3 sequences listed, less than 20% were seen once. The TCR was taken from a man aged 50-59 years who received an inactivated influenza vaccine. The input for sequencing was PBMCs from blood, taken 5 days after vaccination. The chain uses TRBV12-3 or TRBV12-4 and TRBJ2-4; no firm D call. The DNA for the CDR3 is TGTGCCAGCACAACAGTGGTTACCAAAAACATTCAGTACTTC. Its protein product is CASTTVVTKNIQYF.